The table lists the clone carrying this T cell receptor (beta chain) with a count of one. Only in-frame clones appear in the TCRdb table, and some are missing; sequencing was by immunoSEQ multiplex PCR. The sample lists about 100,000 clones, roughly 92% seen once, with about 2.2% in the top ten. Per germline, CDR1 KGHSH and CDR2 LQKENI. The V end was cut by 4 bases, the J end by 8 bases, with 11 bases between. The CDR3 runs 13 residues. The sample comes from a study of blood T cell repertoires in COVID-19. Study-wide background: Both acute and convalescent COVID-19 samples were obtained from the United States, Italy and Spain. The analysed material was cDNA or gDNA that came from T cells, B-cell-depleted T cells, or PBMCs.

This clonotype was obtained from a man aged 50-59 years with active COVID-19. The gene calls are TRBV18 and TRBJ1-4; D is possibly TRBD1 (6 bases). The material sequenced was peripheral blood. CDR3 in amino acids: CASSLTGPEKLFF. The CDR3 DNA sequence: TGTGCCAGCTCACTAACAGGGCCCGAAAAACTGTTTTTT.